Listed below are T cell receptor beta chains from one sample, sequenced in a study of blood T cells in healthy people across ages. TCRdb re-analysed the 5' RACE reads in MiXCR, keeping a single row per CDR3 protein. The sample records fewer than 2 million distinct CDR3 sequences, roughly 43% being singletons. Sequencing used blood. The receptors originated from a human donor in good health. Each CDR3 is given with its conserved first and last residue. The D gene is left open where the match is weak. Clone size is given for some rows only: seen once, a few or many times, or a class if the clone is expanded.

v_gene	d_gene	j_gene	abundance	CDR3nt	CDR3aa
TRBV27	TRBD1	TRBJ2-7	few	TGTGTCAGCGCCGACAGGGTCAACGAGCAGTACTTC	CVSADRVNEQYF
TRBV12-3/TRBV12-4	NA	TRBJ1-2	few	TGTGCCAGCACTTATTCTCGGGATGGCTACACCTTC	CASTYSRDGYTF
TRBV5-1	NA	TRBJ2-2	NA	TGCGCCAGCAGCCTAGGGGTTACGAGCACCGGGGAGCTGTTTTTT	CASSLGVTSTGELFF
TRBV6-2/TRBV6-3	NA	TRBJ1-5	NA	TGTGCCAGCAATCCGGGGCGATTGGTAGATCAGCCCCAGCATTTT	CASNPGRLVDQPQHF
TRBV11-2	NA	TRBJ2-7	NA	TGTGCCAGCAGCTTTTCACGGGGGAGCTCCTACGAGCAGTACTTC	CASSFSRGSSYEQYF
TRBV24-1	NA	TRBJ2-7	few	TGTGCCACCAGTGATTCAGGAACCGAGCAGTACTTC	CATSDSGTEQYF
TRBV12-3/TRBV12-4	NA	TRBJ1-2	few	TGTGCCAGCAGTTTTCGGGCGACAGTAAACTATGGCTACACCTTC	CASSFRATVNYGYTF
TRBV5-1	TRBD2	TRBJ2-5	few	TGCGCCAGCGCTCGGACTAGCGGGGGAGTAGAGACCCAGTACTTC	CASARTSGGVETQYF
TRBV6-2/TRBV6-3	NA	TRBJ1-1	few	TGTGCCAGCAGTTACTTGGGTCCCACTGAAGCTTTCTTT	CASSYLGPTEAFF
TRBV2	NA	TRBJ2-7	NA	TGTGCCAGCAGTTTTAGCACCGAGCAGTACTTC	CASSFSTEQYF
TRBV21-1	NA	TRBJ2-6	once	TGTGCCAGCAGCCCCCGGACTAGCGGGGGCCCTGGGGCCAACGTCCTGACTTTC	CASSPRTSGGPGANVLTF
TRBV9	TRBD2	TRBJ2-3	few	TGTGCCAGCAGCGAGACTAGCGGGTACACAGATGCGCAGTATTTT	CASSETSGYTDAQYF
TRBV9	NA	TRBJ2-4	few	TGTGCCAGCAGCCCAGGTGACTCGACCAAAAACATTCAGTACTTC	CASSPGDSTKNIQYF
TRBV12-3/TRBV12-4	NA	TRBJ2-3	few	TGTGCCAGCAGTTCGGGACCGCTCTTCACGCAGTATTTT	CASSSGPLFTQYF
TRBV7-3	TRBD2	TRBJ2-5	few	TGTGCCAGCAGCAATACTAGCGGGGGGGATCAGAAGACCCAGTACTTC	CASSNTSGGDQKTQYF
TRBV28	NA	TRBJ2-3	few	TGTGCCAGCAGTTTACACGGTCCTGATACGCAGTATTTT	CASSLHGPDTQYF
TRBV5-7	NA	TRBJ2-7	once	TGTGCCAGCAGCTGCCGTCGGGGCTATCCCTTAACCTACGAGCAGTACTTC	CASSCRRGYPLTYEQYF
TRBV10-3	NA	TRBJ2-1	NA	TGTGCCATCAGTGCCCCGACTAGTCTCTACAATGAGCAGTTCTTC	CAISAPTSLYNEQFF
TRBV7-2	NA	TRBJ2-7	NA	TGTGCCAGCAGCTTAGCAGGGGCCGCCCTTCCCTCCTACGAGCAGTACTTC	CASSLAGAALPSYEQYF
TRBV7-6	TRBD1	TRBJ2-1	few	TGTGCCAGCAGCCCCTGGGGGACAGGGGACTACAATGAGCAGTTCTTC	CASSPWGTGDYNEQFF